This T cell receptor (beta chain) came from a study of tumor-infiltrating lymphocytes in primary liver carcinoma. About the research overall: Patients diagnosed with primary liver carcinoma received treatment through surgical resection. Sample counts of productive TCRbeta reads spanned roughly 3.5 to 8 million; these counts were similar across tissue types.

The investigators made TCR beta cDNA from about 500 ng total RNA, using a constant-region primer. Construction of TCR beta libraries relied on three successive nested multiplex PCR rounds employing slightly modified ARM-PCR. Each of the first two PCR rounds ran roughly 9 cycles with TRBV1-TRBV30 forward and C-beta reverse primers. A single record per CDR3 protein comes from TCRdb applying MiXCR to the multiplex PCR reads. The data hold hundreds of thousands of distinct CDR3 sequences, with 50% to 75% observed a single time. Germline-derived CDR1 and CDR2 are GTSNPN and SVGIG (reference sequence). CDR3 length: 13 residues. Trimming took off 2 bases at V and 9 bases at J, with 13 bases between the two ends. Germline DNA was also extracted, and blood RNA derived from unsorted whole blood. HBV chronically infected the treatment-naive patients.

The source is a young woman with primary liver carcinoma and hepatitis B virus infection. The rearrangement links TRBV30 to TRBJ2-2; no reliable D call. The material sequenced was peripheral blood. The CDR3 spells CAWSITGVRELFF. The CDR3 DNA reads TGTGCCTGGAGTATCACTGGGGTAAGGGAGCTGTTTTTT.